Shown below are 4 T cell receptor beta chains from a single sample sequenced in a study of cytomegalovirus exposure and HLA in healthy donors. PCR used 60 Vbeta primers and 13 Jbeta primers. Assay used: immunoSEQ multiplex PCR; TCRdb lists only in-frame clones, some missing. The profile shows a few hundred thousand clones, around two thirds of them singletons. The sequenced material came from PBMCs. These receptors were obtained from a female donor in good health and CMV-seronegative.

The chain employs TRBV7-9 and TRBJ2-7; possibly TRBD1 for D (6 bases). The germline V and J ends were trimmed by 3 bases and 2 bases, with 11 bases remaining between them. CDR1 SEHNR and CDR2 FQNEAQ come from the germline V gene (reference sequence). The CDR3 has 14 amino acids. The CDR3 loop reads CASSFAGDTYEQYF. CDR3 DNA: TGTGCCAGCAGCTTCGCAGGGGACACCTACGAGCAGTACTTC.

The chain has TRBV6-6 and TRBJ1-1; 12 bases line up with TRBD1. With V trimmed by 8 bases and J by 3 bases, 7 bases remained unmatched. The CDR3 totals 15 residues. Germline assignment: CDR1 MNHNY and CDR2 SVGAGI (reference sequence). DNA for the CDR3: TGTGCCAGCCCGAGGGACAGGGGGCGTCACACTGAAGCTTTCTTT. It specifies CASPRDRGRHTEAFF.

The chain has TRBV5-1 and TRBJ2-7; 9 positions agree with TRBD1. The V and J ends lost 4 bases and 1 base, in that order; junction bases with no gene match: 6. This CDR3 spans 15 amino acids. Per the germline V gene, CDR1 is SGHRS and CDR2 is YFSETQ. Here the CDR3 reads CASSTWTGVSYEQYF. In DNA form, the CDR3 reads TGCGCCAGCAGCACCTGGACAGGGGTTTCCTACGAGCAGTACTTC.

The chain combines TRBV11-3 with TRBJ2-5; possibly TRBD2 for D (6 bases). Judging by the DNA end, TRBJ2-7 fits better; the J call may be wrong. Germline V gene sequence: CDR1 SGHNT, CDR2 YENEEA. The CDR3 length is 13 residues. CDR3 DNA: TGTGCCAGCAGCACTCGACTAGCCTACGAGCAGTACTTC. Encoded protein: CASSTRLAYEQYF.